The source of this T cell receptor beta chain is a study of blood T cells in healthy people across ages (dated by TCRdb to the mid-2010s). Describing the broader study: In model experiments, template switching captured about one uniquely barcoded TCR beta cDNA molecule for every two T cells. To avoid experimental bias, donors of different ages were distributed randomly across sequencing lanes. Using the same blood draw, the study looked at two additional independent replicas of 1 million unique cDNA reads for two donors, one aged 18 to 30 and the other aged 80 or older. The donors were divided into four age groups: young (average about 15 years), middle-aged (under 40), aged (approximately 62) and long-lived (approximately 74). Using deep sequencing normalized with unique cDNA molecular identifiers, the study measured how TCR beta repertoire diversity changes with age.

The donors were 40 or so Caucasian individuals from Russia, aged roughly 6 to 95 years, who were systemically healthy. Approximately 9 milliliters of peripheral blood were collected from each donor into EDTA-treated Vacutainer tubes. Ficoll-Paque density-gradient centrifugation was used to isolate PBMCs, with at least 7 million obtained per sample. Total RNA was extracted from PBMCs with Trizol reagent, with at least 6 micrograms obtained per sample. For every donor, flow cytometry on a PBMC aliquot measured the percentage of naive CD45RAhigh/CD27high T cells. From its cysteine to its phenylalanine, the CDR3 spans 14 amino acids. Only CDR3 DNA remains: 42 bases, in frame from the first base. The germline V gene encodes CDR1 SGHAT and CDR2 FQNNGV. As to this clonotype: This clone's antigen is unknown. A read error may produce the germline difference seen at one junction end.

Receptor libraries were prepared by 5' RACE. TCRdb records Illumina HiSeq 2500 as the sequencer. A second PCR of roughly 7 to 11 cycles was performed with a sample-barcoded 5' primer and a J-beta primer mix. A unique molecular identifier was introduced onto each TCR beta cDNA molecule by a template-switch 5' adaptor carrying 12 random nucleotides. At least 3 million CDR3-containing paired-end reads were obtained from each sample. All of the RNA was converted into first-strand cDNA using the Mint cDNA synthesis kit, with a TRBC-specific oligonucleotide serving as the primer. Following uracil-DNA glycosylase treatment, a first 18-cycle PCR with universal primers M1SS and BC2_uni_R was performed on all cDNA. Turning to the authors' computational methods: Normalization of each sample was performed by random selection of 1 million high-quality reads, each carrying a distinct molecular identifier. Instead of being binned into consensus sequences, reads with shared molecular identifiers were discarded. MiTCR, run with a Q25 quality threshold and the strictest error-elimination algorithm, handled CDR3 identification, clonotype clustering and error correction. A nonparametric unseen species model with Euler transformation was used to estimate a lower bound on total TCR beta diversity. TCRdb trimmed the raw reads at Q25, called clones with MiXCR and kept productive beta chains. Merged by CDR3 protein, the rows form single entries marked with the most common genes and DNA. For this entry, the V and J calls and clone size follow TCRdb and not the study's own pipeline. The sample yields roughly 900,000 distinct CDR3 sequences; about 44% were counted once. In total, the top ten clones hold roughly 13% of the sample.

Study-level results and caveats: As age increased, observed TCR beta diversity per million T cells dropped in a roughly linear way, and a significant reduction was already evident by age about 36. Estimates of total diversity based on one million sequenced T cells were considered lower bounds and underestimates. Compared with the aged group, the long-lived group had more naive CD4+ T cells, fewer expanded clones and increased TCR diversity, a pattern suggesting age selection. Because the CMV infection status of the donors was unknown, age-related changes in expanded clonotypes may potentially have been confounded. Bulk unsorted PBMC profiling prevented conclusive comparison of naive and antigen-experienced compartments. A strong correlation was found between observed TCR beta diversity and the percentage of naive T cells measured by flow cytometry.

The sequenced material came from blood. The chain links TRBV11-2 with TRBJ1-2, with an unclear D gene assignment. This TCR derives from a man aged 25 to 45 in good health. The base sequence is TGTGCCGGCAGCTTAGATGAGGGCTACTATGGCTACACCTTC. This translates into CAGSLDEGYYGYTF.